This T cell receptor (beta chain) was sequenced for a study of T cells in Graves' hyperthyroidism and ophthalmopathy. Germline V gives CDR1 SGHRS, CDR2 YFSETQ. The CDR3 extends over 18 amino acids. V shed 6 bases and J 2 bases; nucleotides not matched to a gene: 17. In patients aged 18 to 65, hyperthyroidism was newly diagnosed, with duration under 2 months. Diagnosis relied on clinical symptoms, serum thyroxine and TRAb, thyroid ultrasound and orbital computed tomography. Researchers amplified the TCR beta CDR3 regions from RNA transcripts. Using the HTBI primer set, a first-round RT-PCR was run on the TCR CDR3. TCRdb recomputed calls from the multiplex PCR reads with MiXCR, one row per CDR3 protein. The sample yields 550,000 to 850,000 distinct CDR3 sequences, about 19% seen once.

The sample taken for sequencing was blood. The clonotype originates from a woman aged 45-65 years with Graves' hyperthyroidism that later progressed to Graves' ophthalmopathy. The V call is TRBV5-1, the J call TRBJ2-3; the match to TRBD2 covers 8 bases. In nucleotides, the CDR3 is TGCGCCAGCAAGAGTGGGGGCGTGGCGGGGGGCCCCACAGATACGCAGTATTTT. Its protein is CASKSGGVAGGPTDTQYF.